These T cell receptor beta chains were read from a single sample in a study of shared clonotypes between healthy human individuals. The assay was immunoSEQ multiplex PCR, and TCRdb's table has in-frame clones only and misses some. The repertoire holds 2 million to 3 million clones, over 85% seen once, with around 0.4% in the top ten. Source material: naive CD4+ T cells from PBMCs. These receptors came from a young man in good health. Some clones in this sample may be carry-over from other donors' samples. The CDR3 runs from the conserved cysteine through the conserved F or W. A D gene is named only where the DNA matches it firmly. The size field is filled for only some rows; it gives once, few, many or a size class.

TRBJ2-3,.,.,TRBV25-1,CASSDWTERTDTQYF,TGTGCCAGCAGTGATTGGACAGAGCGCACAGATACGCAGTATTTT
TRBJ2-1,.,.,TRBV18,CASSPRELNEQFF,TGTGCCAGCTCACCAAGGGAGTTGAATGAGCAGTTCTTC
TRBJ2-3,.,.,TRBV28,CASSFYPGLRTDTQYF,TGTGCCAGCAGTTTTTACCCGGGACTGCGCACAGATACGCAGTATTTT
TRBJ2-7,.,.,TRBV28,CASSRPRGRNEQYF,TGTGCCAGCAGTAGACCCCGGGGGCGCAACGAGCAGTACTTC
TRBJ2-1,TRBD2,.,TRBV9,CASSVAAGASYNEQFF,TGTGCCAGCAGCGTAGCGGCGGGAGCGTCCTACAATGAGCAGTTCTTC
TRBJ2-1,TRBD2,.,TRBV9,CASSAPIGGAKQFF,TGTGCCAGCAGCGCCCCCATCGGGGGGGCTAAGCAGTTCTTC
TRBJ2-2,TRBD1,.,TRBV5-1,CASSRMGQGNTGELFF,TGCGCCAGCAGCAGAATGGGACAGGGTAACACCGGGGAGCTGTTTTTT
TRBJ1-5,.,.,TRBV5-1,CASSLDSNGNQPQHF,TGCGCCAGCAGCTTGGATAGTAATGGAAATCAGCCCCAGCATTTT
TRBJ2-7,.,.,TRBV28,CASSSMVFEQYF,TGTGCCAGCAGTTCCATGGTGTTCGAGCAGTACTTC
TRBJ2-3,TRBD2,.,TRBV5-6,CASSSGTTPTQYF,TGTGCCAGCAGCTCCGGGACTACTCCAACGCAGTATTTT
TRBJ2-7,TRBD2,.,TRBV5-1,CASSLMLAGGYEQYF,TGCGCCAGCAGCTTGATGTTAGCGGGAGGGTACGAGCAGTACTTC
TRBJ2-3,TRBD1,.,TRBV4-1,CASSRRGAGTGPTDTQYF,TGCGCCAGCAGCCGAAGAGGGGCCGGGACAGGGCCCACAGATACGCAGTATTTT
TRBJ2-2,TRBD2,.,TRBV28,CASSFSGSGTGELFF,TGTGCCAGCAGTTTTAGCGGGAGTGGGACCGGGGAGCTGTTTTTT
TRBJ2-1,TRBD2,.,TRBV7-2,CASSTRDGTSGSSYNEQFF,TGTGCCAGCAGCACACGGGACGGGACTAGCGGGAGCTCCTACAATGAGCAGTTCTTC
TRBJ1-2,TRBD1,.,TRBV11-3,CARKQGAPGYTF,TGTGCCAGGAAACAGGGGGCGCCGGGCTACACCTTC
TRBJ1-2,.,.,TRBV20-1,CSARTYYGYTF,TGCAGTGCTAGGACATATTATGGCTACACCTTC
TRBJ1-3,.,.,TRBV6-1,CASSEVPRRPSGNTIYF,TGTGCCAGCAGTGAAGTGCCGCGAAGGCCCTCTGGAAACACCATATATTTT
TRBJ1-5,.,.,TRBV5-8,CASSQGSFPQPQHF,TGTGCCAGCAGCCAAGGAAGCTTCCCCCAGCCCCAGCATTTT
TRBJ1-1,.,.,TRBV7-2,CASSLLPGANTEAFF,TGTGCCAGCAGCTTGCTTCCGGGCGCGAACACTGAAGCTTTCTTT
TRBJ2-5,TRBD2,.,TRBV5-4,CASSLYPSTSGQETQYF,TGTGCCAGCAGCTTGTACCCCTCAACTAGCGGCCAAGAGACCCAGTACTTC
TRBJ2-1,.,.,TRBV7-6,CASSLAPMGPGYNEQFF,TGTGCCAGCAGCTTAGCGCCGATGGGGCCCGGGTACAATGAGCAGTTCTTC
TRBJ2-3,TRBD1,.,TRBV18,CASSADRGRTDTQYF,TGTGCCAGCTCAGCGGACAGGGGGCGCACAGATACGCAGTATTTT
TRBJ2-5,.,.,TRBV5-1,CASSLMVSGLQETQYF,TGCGCCAGCAGCTTGATGGTGTCGGGACTGCAAGAGACCCAGTACTTC
TRBJ1-1,.,.,TRBV11-2,CASSLDHRVDTEAFF,TGTGCCAGCAGCTTAGATCACAGGGTTGACACTGAAGCTTTCTTT
TRBJ2-4,TRBD1,.,TRBV25-1,CASSGGQFQYF,TGTGCCAGCAGTGGGGGACAGTTTCAGTACTTC
TRBJ2-7,.,.,TRBV5-1,CASSLVATGSYEQYF,TGCGCCAGCAGCTTGGTCGCGACTGGTAGTTACGAGCAGTACTTC
TRBJ1-3,.,.,TRBV5-1,CASSLDRGNSGNTIYF,TGCGCCAGCAGCTTGGATCGGGGAAACTCTGGAAACACCATATATTTT
TRBJ1-5,.,few,TRBV7-2,CASSLRGNQPQHF,TGTGCCAGCAGCTTAAGGGGCAATCAGCCCCAGCATTTT
TRBJ1-1,TRBD1,.,TRBV18,CASSPRGQQGNTEAFF,TGTGCCAGCTCACCACGGGGACAACAGGGGAATACTGAAGCTTTCTTT
TRBJ2-3,.,.,TRBV28,CASSRSGGEDTQYF,TGTGCCAGCAGTCGATCCGGGGGCGAAGATACGCAGTATTTT
TRBJ2-7,.,.,TRBV2,CASRKDISYEQYF,TGTGCCAGCAGGAAGGACATCTCCTACGAGCAGTACTTC